These 30 T cell receptor beta chains were all obtained from the same sample, sequenced in a study of blood T cell repertoires in COVID-19. Data came from immunoSEQ multiplex PCR; TCRdb stores just in-frame clones and leaves some out. The data show tens of thousands of clones, with over 80% seen just once and approximately 19% held by the top ten. The sample comprised peripheral blood. The receptors here all came from a human donor in a cohort sampled during active COVID-19.

V and J are TRBV7-2 and TRBJ2-1; D is unclear. Germline V gene data show CDR1 as SGHTA and CDR2 as FQGNSA. The V and J ends lost 1 base and 4 bases respectively, with 5 bases between them. This CDR3 is built from 13 residues. The CDR3 region is CASSLGQYNEQFF. The CDR3 DNA reads TGTGCCAGCAGCTTAGGACAATACAATGAGCAGTTCTTC.

The chain couples TRBV4-2 to TRBJ1-5; no firm D call. This CDR3 spans 16 amino acids. Germline CDR1 reads LGHNA; CDR2 reads YNFKEQ. V lost 0 bases and J 2 bases, leaving 11 bases between the germline ends. For the CDR3, the DNA is TGTGCCAGCAGCCAAGACGAGGGTACGGGCAATCAGCCCCAGCATTTT. Its protein is CASSQDEGTGNQPQHF.

The chain joins TRBV10-3 to TRBJ2-7; 12 positions match TRBD2. CDR3 length: 15 residues. V was clipped by 3 bases and J by 3 bases; unmatched bases: 3. Germline assignment: CDR1 ENHRY and CDR2 SYGVKD. The CDR3 protein is CAISDSTSGGYEQYF. DNA for the CDR3: TGTGCCATCAGTGACTCGACTAGCGGGGGCTACGAGCAGTACTTC.

This chain connects TRBV18 to TRBJ1-2; D may be TRBD1 (5 bases). The CDR3 runs 14 residues. CDR1 is KGHSH, CDR2 LQKENI, per germline. Trimming removed 4 bases from V and 8 bases from J, with 17 bases in between. In nucleotides, the CDR3 is TGTGCCAGCTCACTGCTTGGAGGGGCGGACGGCTACACCTTC. It specifies CASSLLGGADGYTF. The whole variable domain, filled in from reference TRBV18 and TRBJ1-2, reads NAGVMQNPRHLVRRRGQEARLRCSPMKGHSHVYWYRQLPEEGLKFMVYLQKENIIDESGMPKERFSAEFPKEGPSILRIQQVVRGDSAAYFCASSLLGGADGYTFGSGTRLTVV.

CDR3 DNA sequence: TGTGCCAGCAGCATTTTAACCCTCGGGACTGAAGCTTTCTTT. It yields the protein CASSILTLGTEAFF. The chain joins TRBV7-8 to TRBJ1-1; D gene ambiguous. Germline CDR1 SGHVS, CDR2 FQNEAQ. V lost 5 bases, J lost 5 bases, and 15 bases lay in between. The CDR3 consists of 14 residues.

This sequence joins TRBV18 and TRBJ2-7, with TRBD1 matching 8 bases. CDR3 size: 14 residues. Germline values: CDR1 KGHSH, CDR2 LQKENI. The V gene end was trimmed by 3 bases and the J gene end by 3 bases; junction bases not matched to a gene: 4. The CDR3 DNA reads as TGTGCCAGCTCACCGCGGACAGGGAACTACGAGCAGTACTTC. It specifies CASSPRTGNYEQYF.

The gene calls are TRBV4-2 and TRBJ2-2; 12 nucleotides agree with TRBD2. CDR3 length equals 18 residues. Germline loops: CDR1 LGHNA, CDR2 YNFKEQ. V trimming: 3 bases; J trimming: 4 bases; junction bases outside the gene matches: 9. CDR3 sequence: CASSHPTSGGDGTGELFF. The CDR3 region has the DNA TGTGCCAGCAGCCACCCGACTAGCGGGGGCGACGGCACCGGGGAGCTGTTTTTT.

The gene calls are TRBV11-1 and TRBJ2-7; TRBD1 is a possible D gene (5 bases). The CDR3 spans 15 residues. Trimming took off 2 bases at V and 2 bases at J, with 13 bases between the two ends. Germline V gene lookup returns CDR1 SGHAT and CDR2 FQDESV (reference sequence). The CDR3 here is CASSLLAGPTYEQYF. The CDR3, as DNA: TGTGCCAGCAGCTTATTGGCAGGGCCAACCTACGAGCAGTACTTC.

This rearrangement joins TRBV7-8 to TRBJ1-5, with 8 bases fitting TRBD1. The CDR3 has 13 residues. Losses at the gene ends were 2 bases for V and 7 bases for J; bases not matched to a gene: 1. In germline, CDR1 is SGHVS, CDR2 FQNEAQ. The CDR3 sequence: CASSLSGGQPQHF. The CDR3 DNA reads as TGTGCCAGCAGCTTATCAGGGGGCCAGCCCCAGCATTTT.

The chain combines TRBV6-6 with TRBJ2-2; TRBD2 matches 14 bases. Trimming cost V 5 bases and J 4 bases; bases outside gene matches: 6. The CDR3 consists of 17 residues. Germline V gives CDR1 MNHNY, CDR2 SVGAGI (reference sequence). CDR3 nucleotides: TGTGCCAGCAGTCGACTAGCGGGGGGGCTTAGCACCGGGGAGCTGTTTTTT. Encoded protein: CASSRLAGGLSTGELFF.

The rearrangement joins TRBV4-1 to TRBJ1-6; D is unclear. Per the germline V gene, CDR1 is MGHRA and CDR2 is YSYEKL. This CDR3 region has 15 residues. Trimming removed 2 bases from V and 10 bases from J, with 15 bases in between. CDR3 sequence reads: CASSQMPGDLSPLHF. The CDR3 region has the DNA TGCGCCAGCAGCCAAATGCCGGGAGACTTGTCACCCCTCCACTTT.

The rearrangement uses TRBV14 and TRBJ2-1; 13 nucleotides align to TRBD2. CDR1 and CDR2 (germline): SGHDN, FVKESK. V gave up 1 base and J gave up 7 bases; unmatched junction bases: 16. This CDR3 has 20 amino acids. In DNA, the CDR3 is TGTGCCAGCAGCCAAGTAAAGATCTGGACTAGCGGGGGCCACGGGAATGAGCAGTTCTTC. Translated, it gives CASSQVKIWTSGGHGNEQFF.

The rearrangement joins TRBV3-1 (or the pseudogene TRBV3-2) to TRBJ1-1; weak D call: TRBD1 (5 bases). CDR3 length equals 16 residues. The V end was cut by 3 bases, the J end by 3 bases, with 17 bases between. The germline CDR1 and CDR2 sequences are LGHDT and YNNKEL (reference sequence). DNA for the CDR3: TGTGCCAGCAGCCAGAGTTCCCAGGGCTCGGACACTGAAGCTTTCTTT. It codes for CASSQSSQGSDTEAFF.

CDR3 nucleotide sequence: TGTGCCAGCAGCTCGGGACAGCCATACGAGCAGTACTTC. Translated: CASSSGQPYEQYF. The V gene is TRBV12-3 or TRBV12-4, the J gene TRBJ2-7; 7 positions agree with TRBD1. Losses at the gene ends were 6 bases for V and 4 bases for J; bases not matched to a gene: 6. This CDR3 is 13 amino acids long.

The V call is TRBV6-7, the J call TRBJ2-7; TRBD2 matches 9 bases. TRBV6-7 is designated an ORF whose function remains uncertain. The V gene end was trimmed by 0 bases and the J gene end by 0 bases; junction bases not matched to a gene: 9. This CDR3 is built from 18 residues. CDR3 amino acids: CASSYSNSGGPSSYEQYF. Here the CDR3 DNA reads TGTGCCAGCAGTTACTCGAACAGCGGGGGGCCCAGCTCCTACGAGCAGTACTTC.

The V call is TRBV6-6, the J call TRBJ1-1; perhaps TRBD1 as D (6 bases). The CDR3 runs 13 residues. V lost 11 bases to trimming and J lost 5 bases, with 18 bases between them. From germline, CDR1 is MNHNY and CDR2 SVGAGI (reference sequence). The CDR3 loop reads CASAGQDETEAFF. For the CDR3, the DNA is TGTGCCTCAGCGGGACAAGATGAGACTGAAGCTTTCTTT.

V and J are TRBV5-4 and TRBJ1-2, with D tentatively TRBD1 (5 bases). Trimming stripped 0 bases from V and 10 bases from J, with 10 bases between. The CDR3 has 12 residues. Germline V gene sequence: CDR1 SGHNT, CDR2 YYREEE (reference sequence). The CDR3 region has the DNA TGTGCCAGCAGCTTGGACAGGTCTACCTACACCTTC. This gives the protein CASSLDRSTYTF.

DNA of the CDR3: TGCGCCAGCAGCGAGGGTGGACAGGGGAACACTGAAGCTTTCTTT. It is translated as CASSEGGQGNTEAFF. The gene calls are TRBV5-1 and TRBJ1-1; 8 nucleotides agree with TRBD1. CDR3 length: 15 residues. Germline loops: CDR1 SGHRS, CDR2 YFSETQ. Germline trimming cut 4 bases from V and 1 base from J; bases unmatched to any gene: 6.

The chain uses TRBV20-1 and TRBJ1-1, with 9 bases aligning to TRBD1. The CDR3 contains 14 residues. The V segment lost 3 bases and the J segment 4 bases; nucleotides outside the gene matches: 6. Germline CDR1 and CDR2: DFQATT and SNEGSKA (reference sequence). The CDR3 protein is CSASRGQGSTEAFF. In DNA, the CDR3 is TGCAGTGCTAGTCGTGGACAGGGGTCCACTGAAGCTTTCTTT.

The CDR3 DNA is TGTGCCAGCAGCTTTTCCCTCGGCGAGCAGTACTTC. This codes for CASSFSLGEQYF. The V call is TRBV7-9, the J call TRBJ2-7; D uncertain. Trimming removed 3 bases at V and 6 bases at J, with 9 bases between. The CDR3 has 12 residues. Germline values: CDR1 SEHNR, CDR2 FQNEAQ (reference sequence).

The genes are TRBV27 and TRBJ1-3; TRBD1 matches at 8 bases. The CDR3 loop spans 13 amino acids. V lost 9 bases to trimming and J lost 4 bases; unmatched junction nucleotides: 5. Germline V gene sequence: CDR1 MNHEY, CDR2 SMNVEV (reference sequence). The CDR3, as DNA: TGTGCCAGGGTACAGGGGGAGGGAAACACCATATATTTT. Translating it yields CARVQGEGNTIYF.

The rearrangement uses TRBV2 and TRBJ2-6, with D hard to call. With 4 bases removed from V and 0 bases from J, the gap between germline ends came to 13 bases. Germline V lookup: CDR1 SNHLY, CDR2 FYNNEI. CDR3 length: 17 residues. CDR3 DNA: TGTGCCAGCAGTGTATCGGGTAGTTACTCTGGGGCCAACGTCCTGACTTTC. Its translation is CASSVSGSYSGANVLTF.

This clone occurred a few times. The chain combines TRBV7-9 with TRBJ2-3; TRBD1 agrees at 7 bases. The ends lost 7 bases at V and 0 bases at J; junction bases unmatched: 4. The CDR3 loop spans 14 amino acids. Per germline, CDR1 SEHNR and CDR2 FQNEAQ (reference sequence). This chain's CDR3 is CASTGTASTDTQYF. The CDR3 coding sequence is TGTGCCAGCACCGGGACAGCTAGCACAGATACGCAGTATTTT.

V is TRBV20-1 and J is TRBJ2-7; D is possibly TRBD2 (5 bases). Germline V CDR1 and CDR2: DFQATT, SNEGSKA (reference sequence). The CDR3 consists of 11 residues. V was clipped by 5 bases and J by 7 bases, with 12 bases between them. CDR3 coding DNA: TGCAGTGCTTCGGGGTCCTCTGAGCAGTACTTC. Protein: CSASGSSEQYF.

This chain uses TRBV4-1 with TRBJ2-7; perhaps TRBD1 as D (6 bases). CDR3 length: 13 residues. Germline lookup yields CDR1 MGHRA and CDR2 YSYEKL. V shed 1 base and J shed 9 bases, with 13 bases lying between them. The CDR3 is CASSQVTGLGQYF. CDR3 sequence (DNA): TGCGCCAGCAGCCAAGTTACAGGGTTAGGGCAGTACTTC.

The genes are TRBV4-2 and TRBJ1-1; D unresolved. The CDR3 consists of 16 residues. Germline CDR1 reads LGHNA; CDR2 reads YNFKEQ. The V and J ends lost 1 base and 0 bases respectively, with 12 bases between them. The CDR3 sequence is CASSQAQGDVNTEAFF. The CDR3, as DNA: TGTGCCAGCAGCCAAGCCCAAGGAGACGTGAACACTGAAGCTTTCTTT.

This clone appeared a single time. The chain links TRBV5-1 to TRBJ2-5; 13 bases are a match to TRBD2. CDR3 length: 15 residues. Trimming took 4 bases from V and 5 from J; bases not matched to a gene: 5. Germline V gene lookup returns CDR1 SGHRS and CDR2 YFSETQ. The CDR3 is CASSLGLAGAETQYF. The CDR3 nucleotides read TGCGCCAGCAGCCTAGGACTAGCGGGGGCGGAGACCCAGTACTTC.

The chain is built from TRBV3-1 (or the pseudogene TRBV3-2) and TRBJ1-2, with D tentatively TRBD1 (5 bases). Germline V gene data show CDR1 as LGHDT and CDR2 as YNNKEL (reference sequence). The CDR3 consists of 14 residues. V lost 8 bases and J lost 5, with 18 bases in between. Written as DNA, the CDR3 is TGTGCCAGCGGGGCCACTACTTCCTCATATGGCTACACCTTC. Its translation: CASGATTSSYGYTF.

V usage is TRBV7-9 and J usage is TRBJ2-2, with 7 nucleotides matching TRBD2. Germline loops: CDR1 SEHNR, CDR2 FQNEAQ (reference sequence). V was clipped by 3 bases and J by 8 bases; unmatched bases: 6. The CDR3 is 14 amino acids. CDR3 sequence (DNA): TGTGCCAGCAGCTTTTGGCGGGGGACTGGGGAGCTGTTTTTT. The encoded protein is CASSFWRGTGELFF. The whole variable domain, filled in from reference TRBV7-9 and TRBJ2-2, reads DTGVSQNPRHKITKRGQNVTFRCDPISEHNRLYWYRQTLGQGPEFLTYFQNEAQLEKSRLLSDRFSAERPKGSFSTLEIQRTEQGDSAMYLCASSFWRGTGELFFGEGSRLTVL.

The J gene is TRBJ2-6, the V gene TRBV2; perhaps TRBD2 as D (6 bases). The V end was cut by 3 bases, the J end by 0 bases, with 12 bases between. This CDR3 spans 17 amino acids. Germline V gene sequence: CDR1 SNHLY, CDR2 FYNNEI. The CDR3 protein is CASSDLGRNSGANVLTF. In DNA, the CDR3 is TGTGCCAGCAGTGATCTCGGGAGAAACTCTGGGGCCAACGTCCTGACTTTC.